This T cell receptor (beta chain) appears in the sequencing data of a study of cytomegalovirus exposure and HLA in healthy donors. The PCR ran on 60 Vbeta and 13 Jbeta primers. Sequencing used immunoSEQ multiplex PCR; TCRdb keeps in-frame clones, though not all of them. Here the sample spans approximately 140,000 clones, over 60% being singletons. The receptor was isolated from a woman between 18 and 30 years old in good health and CMV-seronegative. Sequencing used PBMCs.

DNA for the CDR3: TGTGCCAGCAGCCAACTAGCGGGGGAATCGGGCAATGAGCAGTTCTTC. Translation gives CASSQLAGESGNEQFF. The V call is TRBV7-9, the J call TRBJ2-1, with 11 bases matching TRBD2. The germline gives CDR1 SEHNR, CDR2 FQNEAQ (reference sequence). Trimming at V came to 5 bases and at J to 6 bases, leaving 9 bases not matched to a gene. This CDR3 region has 16 residues.